The 25 T cell receptor beta chains listed next were all sequenced from one sample in a study of molecular identifiers for immune sequencing clone quantification. TCRdb re-called the PCR reads with MiXCR, one entry per CDR3 protein. The top ten hold less than 5% of the sample, which has 40,000 to 65,000 distinct CDR3 sequences, roughly 36% seen once. Material: naive CD8+ T cells from blood, with Jurkat cell RNA spiked in. As for subset: FACS-sorted CD8+CD4-CCR7+CD45RA+ naive T cells. The receptor set was obtained from a human donor in good health. Some libraries in this study had Jurkat cell RNA spiked in.

This clonotype appeared a few times. This chain joins TRBV25-1 and TRBJ2-2; unclear D gene. Trimming took 3 bases from V and 2 from J, leaving 10 bases between them. Germline CDR1 MGHDK, CDR2 SYGVNS. The CDR3 is 15 amino acids. The CDR3 nucleotides read TGTGCCAGCAGTGATTTGGACGACAACACCGGGGAGCTGTTTTTT. As protein: CASSDLDDNTGELFF.

Of note for this clonotype: A much more abundant neighbour one base away suggests this may be a read error. The chain has TRBV5-1 and TRBJ2-5; possible D gene TRBD2, 6 bases. The germline gives CDR1 SGHRS, CDR2 YFSETQ. The CDR3 runs to 13 residues. The chain's CDR3 is CASSPRGRETQSF. Here the CDR3 DNA reads TGCGCCAGCAGCCCGAGGGGTCGGGAGACCCAGTCCTTC.

Turning to this clonotype: A single base separates this from a much larger clone, so it may be a read error. The gene calls are TRBV28 and TRBJ2-6; a possible D gene is TRBD2 (6 bases). The germline V gene has CDR1 MDHEN and CDR2 SYDVKM. Trimming removed 7 bases at V and 6 bases at J, with 16 bases between. There are 15 residues in the CDR3. The CDR3 protein is CASTNPWRVANVLTF. The CDR3 region has the DNA TGTGCCAGCACCAACCCATGGAGGGTGGCCAACGTCCTGACTTTC.

The J gene is TRBJ2-3, the V gene TRBV10-3; D may be TRBD2 (5 bases). This CDR3 spans 14 amino acids. The V gene's germline CDR1 is ENHRY and CDR2 SYGVKD. Trimming shortened V by 6 bases and J by 4 bases, and 14 bases separated the two germline ends. The CDR3 spells CAISRGQIADTQYF. The CDR3 DNA follows: TGTGCCATCAGCCGGGGTCAAATTGCAGATACGCAGTATTTT.

The V and J genes are TRBV27 and TRBJ1-1; TRBD1 matches at 8 bases. Trimming at V came to 5 bases and at J to 6 bases, leaving 8 bases not matched to a gene. The CDR3 covers 14 residues. The V gene's germline CDR1 is MNHEY and CDR2 SMNVEV (reference sequence). CDR3 sequence (DNA): TGTGCCAGCAGTCCCCAGACAGGGGACGCTGAAGCTTTCTTT. Translation: CASSPQTGDAEAFF.

The V call is TRBV6-2 or TRBV6-3, the J call TRBJ1-5; 9 bases map to TRBD1. Germline V gene lookup returns CDR1 MNHEY and CDR2 SVGEGT. V lost 5 bases to trimming and J lost 2 bases; unmatched junction nucleotides: 7. This CDR3 contains 16 residues. CDR3 amino acids: CASSMRGDRGNQPQHF. CDR3 nucleotide sequence: TGTGCCAGCAGTATGCGGGGGGACAGGGGCAATCAGCCCCAGCATTTT.

The chain joins TRBV9 to TRBJ2-3, with 9 nucleotides matching TRBD2. The CDR3 sequence is 14 residues long. CDR1 is SGDLS, CDR2 YYNGEE, per germline. The trim removed 3 bases at V and 4 bases at J, leaving 3 bases unmatched. CDR3 amino acids: CASSGGGRADTQYF. CDR3 coding DNA: TGTGCCAGCAGCGGAGGCGGGAGGGCAGATACGCAGTATTTT.

The chain couples TRBV12-3 or TRBV12-4 to TRBJ2-7; D is possibly TRBD1 (5 bases). Deletions cut 2 bases from V and 6 bases from J, with 17 bases between. This CDR3 has 15 residues. Here the CDR3 DNA reads TGTGCCAGCAGTTTAACTTCAGGGTTTTCGGTCGAGCAGTACTTC. Residues: CASSLTSGFSVEQYF.

This clonotype was observed a handful of times. V usage is TRBV7-9 and J usage is TRBJ2-7; 9 positions match TRBD2. This CDR3 region has 13 residues. The germline V gene has CDR1 SEHNR and CDR2 FQNEAQ (reference sequence). V lost 4 bases to trimming and J lost 6 bases; unmatched junction nucleotides: 4. CDR3 sequence reads: CASSSGTSTEQYF. CDR3 sequence (DNA): TGTGCCAGCAGCTCCGGGACTAGCACCGAGCAGTACTTC.

With respect to this clonotype: A junction boundary mismatches the germline segment, possibly from a read error. The chain combines TRBV12-3 or TRBV12-4 with TRBJ2-7; weak D call: TRBD2 (6 bases). The CDR3 covers 14 residues. DNA of the CDR3: TGTGCCAGCAGTTTGGGGACTGTTACCTACGAGCAGTGCTTC. This sequence encodes CASSLGTVTYEQCF.

This clonotype was observed many times. CDR3 nucleotides: TGTGCCAGCAGCGCTGCTTTTCCCGATTCACCCCTCCACTTT. Its translation: CASSAAFPDSPLHF. The J gene is TRBJ1-6, the V gene TRBV9; D remains ambiguous. Germline lookup yields CDR1 SGDLS and CDR2 YYNGEE. Trimming removed 3 bases at V and 8 bases at J, with 12 bases between. The CDR3 consists of 14 residues.

This clonotype was detected only a few times. V and J are TRBV7-2 and TRBJ2-3, with D tentatively TRBD2 (6 bases). Looked up from germline, CDR1 is SGHTA and CDR2 is FQGNSA. V lost 1 base and J 0 bases, leaving 8 bases between the germline ends. CDR3 size: 15 residues. The CDR3 nucleotides are TGTGCCAGCAGCTTAGGCGGGGCAAGCACAGATACGCAGTATTTT. This sequence encodes CASSLGGASTDTQYF. The full variable domain, with the rest looked up from reference TRBV7-2 and TRBJ2-3, is GAGVSQSPSNKVTEKGKDVELRCDPISGHTALYWYRQSLGQGLEFLIYFQGNSAPDKSGLPSDRFSAERTGGSVSTLTIQRTQQEDSAVYLCASSLGGASTDTQYFGPGTRLTVL.

The J gene is TRBJ2-3, the V gene TRBV19; D may be TRBD2 (5 bases). CDR3 length equals 14 residues. V was cut by 3 bases and J by 1 base, with 8 bases left in between. CDR1 and CDR2 (germline): LNHDA, SQIVND (reference sequence). CDR3: CASSIGRGTDTQYF. The DNA of the CDR3 is TGTGCCAGTAGTATTGGGCGGGGCACAGATACGCAGTATTTT.

This chain links TRBV6-2 or TRBV6-3 with TRBJ2-1, with TRBD2 identical over 14 bases. The CDR3 runs to 18 residues. Germline values: CDR1 MNHEY, CDR2 SVGEGT. The junction had 13 bases not matched to a gene; V was cut back by 4 bases and J by 8 bases. CDR3 protein: CASSWTSGRYIGGDEQFF. CDR3 in DNA: TGTGCCAGCAGTTGGACTAGCGGGAGGTATATTGGTGGGGATGAGCAGTTCTTC.

A note on this clonotype: A read error may explain this, as a much larger clone is one base away. This sequence joins TRBV4-3 and TRBJ1-1; D remains ambiguous. Germline-derived CDR1 and CDR2 are LGHNA and YSLEER. The CDR3 contains 15 residues. The DNA of the CDR3 is TGCGCCAGCAGCCAAGATAGATGGGGAGGCACTGCAGCTTTCTTT. Its protein is CASSQDRWGGTAAFF.

Remarks on this clonotype: This could be a read error, since a much larger clone is one nucleotide away. V is TRBV29-1 and J is TRBJ2-2, with D possibly TRBD2 on 5 matching bases. The CDR3 has 14 amino acids. CDR1 and CDR2 from the germline V gene are SQVTM and ANQGSEA. CDR3 in amino acids: CSVEAGFNTGELYF. In DNA, the CDR3 is TGCAGCGTTGAGGCTGGCTTTAACACCGGGGAGCTGTATTTT.

V usage is TRBV28 and J usage is TRBJ2-1, with 8 bases matching TRBD2. The V gene end was trimmed by 1 base and the J gene end by 3 bases; junction bases not matched to a gene: 2. The CDR3 extends over 15 amino acids. CDR1 is MDHEN and CDR2 is SYDVKM in the germline V gene. CDR3 amino acids: CASSLLGLVYNEQFF. The CDR3 coding sequence is TGTGCCAGCAGTTTATTGGGACTAGTCTACAATGAGCAGTTCTTC.

This clonotype has just a few counts. This chain connects TRBV29-1 to TRBJ2-1; perhaps TRBD2 as D (6 bases). Germline-derived CDR1 and CDR2 are SQVTM and ANQGSEA. The CDR3 has 13 amino acids. V was shortened by 4 bases and J by 0 bases, with 7 bases between the two germline ends. The CDR3 nucleotides read TGCAGCGTTGGCGGGATCTCCTACAATGAGCAGTTCTTC. It translates to CSVGGISYNEQFF.

This clonotype was counted a few times. The chain links TRBV28 to TRBJ2-2, with 9 bases fitting TRBD1. The trim removed 6 bases at V and 5 bases at J, leaving 7 bases unmatched. The germline gives CDR1 MDHEN, CDR2 SYDVKM. The CDR3 sequence is 15 residues long. CDR3 coding DNA: TGTGCCAGCAGCCTCGACAGGGGGAGGACCGGGGAGCTGTTTTTT. As protein: CASSLDRGRTGELFF.

Many counts were recorded for this clonotype. The chain combines TRBV5-1 with TRBJ2-7; D is unclear. Between the trimmed V and J ends, which lost 0 bases and 5 bases, there was a span of 6 bases. Germline CDR1 is SGHRS and CDR2 is YFSETQ. The CDR3 covers 12 residues. In DNA form, the CDR3 reads TGCGCCAGCAGCTTGGGGGTGGACGAGCAGTACTTC. The encoded protein is CASSLGVDEQYF.

Details on this clonotype: It may be a read error: a sequence one base away is much more abundant. V is TRBV13 and J is TRBJ1-2, with D perhaps matching TRBD1 (5 bases). This CDR3 has 11 residues. Per germline, CDR1 PRHDT and CDR2 FYEKMQ (reference sequence). Trimming shortened V by 4 bases and J by 12 bases, and 12 bases separated the two germline ends. The DNA for the CDR3 is TGTGCCAGCAGCTGGGACCTGGACGACACCTTC. Amino acids: CASSWDLDDTF.

This clonotype was seen many times. The chain has TRBV4-3 and TRBJ2-3; 9 nucleotides line up with TRBD2. This CDR3 has 15 residues. Per the germline V gene, CDR1 is LGHNA and CDR2 is YSLEER. Trimming took 2 bases from V and 0 from J; bases not matched to a gene: 0. For the CDR3, the DNA is TGCGCCAGCAGCCAAACTAGCGGGAGCACAGATACGCAGTATTTT. It translates to CASSQTSGSTDTQYF.

Remarks on this clonotype: Just one base apart from a much larger clone, this may be a read error. The chain is built from TRBV9 and TRBJ1-5, with D tentatively TRBD1 (6 bases). Germline V gene data show CDR1 as SGDLS and CDR2 as YYNGEE. The CDR3 covers 13 residues. The CDR3 coding sequence is TGTGCCAGCAGCCCGGCGGGGGGCCAGCCCCGGCATTTT. Residues: CASSPAGGQPRHF.

This clonotype is termed medium-sized. V and J are TRBV7-8 and TRBJ2-1, with a possible D match to TRBD2 (6 bases). The germline CDR1 and CDR2 sequences are SGHVS and FQNEAQ. This CDR3 is built from 13 residues. V was shortened by 5 bases and J by 4 bases, with 9 bases between the two germline ends. Written as DNA, the CDR3 is TGTGCCAGCAGCCAGGGACTGTACAATGAGCAGTTCTTC. As protein: CASSQGLYNEQFF. The full variable domain, in which reference TRBV7-8 and TRBJ2-1 provide the parts outside the CDR3, is GAGVSQSPRYKVAKRGQDVALRCDPISGHVSLFWYQQALGQGPEFLTYFQNEAQLDKSGLPSDRFFAERPEGSVSTLKIQRTQQEDSAVYLCASSQGLYNEQFFGPGTRLTVL.

With respect to this clonotype: No conserved phenylalanine or tryptophan is present at the end of the CDR3, so a read error is the likely explanation. This chain links TRBV7-9 with TRBJ2-5; D may be TRBD2 (7 bases). The CDR3 runs to 16 residues. Germline V CDR1 and CDR2: SEHNR, FQNEAQ (reference sequence). Trimming cost V 3 bases and J 5 bases, with 19 bases left between them. The DNA of the CDR3 is TGTGCCAGCAGCTTTACGGGGGGCGCGTTGAAGGAGACCCAGTACTCC. Its protein is CASSFTGGALKETQYS.